One and the same sample provided the 10 T cell receptor beta chains below, sequenced in a study of blood T cell repertoires in COVID-19. The method was immunoSEQ multiplex PCR; TCRdb's version includes in-frame clones alone and lacks a portion of them. The table records about 160,000 clones, about 85% of them present only once. The material sequenced was peripheral blood. All receptors derive from an elderly man with COVID-19, enrolled during active disease.

The chain employs TRBV6-1 and TRBJ2-5, with D perhaps TRBD1 (5 bases). Germline V CDR1 and CDR2: MNHNS, SASEGT. V was shortened by 2 bases and J by 4 bases, with 5 bases between the two germline ends. The CDR3 extends over 12 amino acids. The CDR3 DNA sequence: TGTGCCAGCAGTGAACAGGGAGAGACCCAGTACTTC. This translates into CASSEQGETQYF.

The chain employs TRBV7-2 and TRBJ2-7; a weak D match, TRBD2 (7 bases). CDR3 length: 15 residues. With 3 bases removed from V and 4 bases from J, the gap between germline ends came to 16 bases. Germline V gives CDR1 SGHTA, CDR2 FQGNSA. The CDR3 nucleotides read TGTGCCAGCAGCTTGGGCGGGGGCTCCCTTTACGAGCAGTACTTC. Translated, it gives CASSLGGGSLYEQYF.

This chain joins TRBV7-9 and TRBJ2-5; 8 bases are a match to TRBD1. The CDR3 has 15 amino acids. J lost 2 bases, V lost 5 bases, and 7 bases had no gene match. The germline gives CDR1 SEHNR, CDR2 FQNEAQ (reference sequence). The CDR3 region has the DNA TGTGCCAGCAGCCGCCGGACAGGGCGACAAGAGACCCAGTACTTC. Protein: CASSRRTGRQETQYF.

The chain uses TRBV5-1 and TRBJ2-7, with a weak D call TRBD1 (6 bases). In germline, CDR1 is SGHRS, CDR2 YFSETQ. The CDR3 consists of 14 residues. Trimming pared 4 bases from V and 3 bases from J, leaving 14 bases between. In nucleotides, the CDR3 is TGCGCCAGCAGCCTTTACGACAGGTTCTACGAGCAGTACTTC. It yields the protein CASSLYDRFYEQYF.

The chain links TRBV9 to TRBJ2-7, with TRBD2 as a possible D gene (6 bases). The germline V gene encodes CDR1 SGDLS and CDR2 YYNGEE. V was clipped by 4 bases and J by 2 bases, with 16 bases between them. The CDR3 is 15 residues long. This CDR3 reads CASSPRLGGTYEQYF. CDR3 DNA: TGTGCCAGCAGCCCCCGACTGGGGGGTACCTACGAGCAGTACTTC.

V usage is TRBV2 and J usage is TRBJ2-2, with D maybe TRBD2 (6 bases). Trimming took 4 bases from V and 4 from J, leaving 10 bases between them. Germline V gives CDR1 SNHLY, CDR2 FYNNEI. This CDR3 has 14 amino acids. For the CDR3, the DNA is TGTGCCAGCAGTGTGATTAGCGGCACCGGGGAGCTGTTTTTT. It translates to CASSVISGTGELFF. The full variable domain, completed using reference TRBV2 and TRBJ2-2, is EPEVTQTPSHQVTQMGQEVILRCVPISNHLYFYWYRQILGQKVEFLVSFYNNEISEKSEIFDDQFSVERPDGSNFTLKIRSTKLEDSAMYFCASSVISGTGELFFGEGSRLTVL.

The gene calls are TRBV12-2 and TRBJ1-1; TRBD1 is taken as the D call from the table, unchecked against the DNA. TRBV12-2 represents a pseudogene. This CDR3 is 14 amino acids long. CDR3 amino acids: CASRSVQVKTEAFF. The CDR3 bases are TGTGCAAGTCGGTCTGTACAGGTGAAGACTGAAGCTTTCTTT.

The V and J genes are TRBV29-1 and TRBJ2-1; the match to TRBD1 covers 7 bases. The J segment lost 5 bases and the V segment lost 5 bases, leaving 6 bases of the junction unmatched. CDR1 is SQVTM and CDR2 is ANQGSEA in the germline V gene. The CDR3 is made up of 13 amino acids. The CDR3, as DNA: TGCAGCGTTTCCGGGACAGCCAACAATGAGCAGTTCTTC. It encodes CSVSGTANNEQFF.

This chain uses TRBV7-8 with TRBJ2-3; 8 bases agree with TRBD1. This CDR3 has 16 residues. V lost 5 bases to trimming and J lost 7 bases; unmatched junction nucleotides: 14. CDR1 is SGHVS, CDR2 FQNEAQ, per germline. The CDR3 DNA sequence: TGTGCCAGCAGCGTTCGGGACAGGCGCTCTGGACATACGCAGTATTTT. Its translation is CASSVRDRRSGHTQYF.

Only a few counts were recorded for this clone. This chain uses TRBV28 with TRBJ1-2, with D possibly matching TRBD1 (5 bases). The CDR3 is 12 amino acids. Per the germline V gene, CDR1 is MDHEN and CDR2 is SYDVKM. V was clipped by 8 bases and J by 4 bases, with 11 bases between them. The CDR3 bases are TGTGCCAGCGGGGGGGGTTTCTATGGCTACACCTTC. This encodes CASGGGFYGYTF.